This T cell receptor (beta chain) was documented in a study of CD8 T cells in Susac syndrome. The V segment lost 3 bases and the J segment 0 bases; nucleotides outside the gene matches: 2. The CDR3 length is 14 residues. The RNA input was roughly 0.45 to 1 ug, and it was reverse transcribed with random hexamers. Amplification of TCR beta CDR3 spanned 54 Vbeta and 13 Jbeta via immunoSEQ multiplex PCR. In TCRdb, the immunoSEQ multiplex PCR reads were re-called with MiXCR into one record per CDR3 protein. The table records 150,000 to 250,000 distinct CDR3 sequences, 90% to 95% of them present only once. The authors negatively isolated CD8+ and CD4+ T cells and FACS-enriched TEMRA cells.

The receptor was isolated from a human donor with multiple sclerosis. The sample taken for sequencing was CD4+ T cells from PBMCs. The chain is built from TRBV12-3 or TRBV12-4 and TRBJ2-7; 7 bases agree with TRBD2. The CDR3: CASSLGGNSYEQYF. The DNA for the CDR3 is TGTGCCAGCAGTTTGGGAGGGAACTCCTACGAGCAGTACTTC.